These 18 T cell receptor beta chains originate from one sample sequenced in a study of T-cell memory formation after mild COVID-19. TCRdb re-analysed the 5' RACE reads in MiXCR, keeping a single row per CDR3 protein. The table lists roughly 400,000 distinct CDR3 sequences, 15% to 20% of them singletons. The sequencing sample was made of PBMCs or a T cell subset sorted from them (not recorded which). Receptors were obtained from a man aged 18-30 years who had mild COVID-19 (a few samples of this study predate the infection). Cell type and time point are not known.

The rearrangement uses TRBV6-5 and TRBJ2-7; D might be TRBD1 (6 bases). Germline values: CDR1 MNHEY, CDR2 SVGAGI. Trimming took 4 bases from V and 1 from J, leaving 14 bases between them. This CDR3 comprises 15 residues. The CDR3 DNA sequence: TGTGCCAGCAGTTCAACAGGGAGTACATCCTACGAGCAGTACTTC. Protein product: CASSSTGSTSYEQYF.

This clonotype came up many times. The CDR3 nucleotides are TGCGCCAGCAGCTTTAGACAGGGGAGGACGACAGATACGCAGTATTTT. Translated: CASSFRQGRTTDTQYF. The chain is built from TRBV5-1 and TRBJ2-3; 8 nucleotides match TRBD1. V was clipped by 2 bases and J by 3 bases; unmatched bases: 8. CDR3 size: 16 residues. Germline CDR1 reads SGHRS; CDR2 reads YFSETQ.

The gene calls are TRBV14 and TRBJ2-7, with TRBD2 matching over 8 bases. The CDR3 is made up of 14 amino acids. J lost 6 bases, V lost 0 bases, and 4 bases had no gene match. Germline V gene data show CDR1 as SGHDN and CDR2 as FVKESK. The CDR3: CASSQEHGRGEQYV. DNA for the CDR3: TGTGCCAGCAGCCAAGAACACGGGAGGGGCGAGCAGTACGTC.

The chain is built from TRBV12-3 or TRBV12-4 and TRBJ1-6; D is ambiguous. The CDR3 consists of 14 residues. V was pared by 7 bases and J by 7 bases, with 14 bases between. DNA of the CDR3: TGTGCCAGCAACATGATGGCATCAAATTCACCCCTCCACTTT. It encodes CASNMMASNSPLHF.

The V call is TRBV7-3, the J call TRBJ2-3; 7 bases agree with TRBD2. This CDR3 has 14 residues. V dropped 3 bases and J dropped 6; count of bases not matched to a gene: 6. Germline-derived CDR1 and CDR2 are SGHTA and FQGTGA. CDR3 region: CASSFVGGGDTQYF. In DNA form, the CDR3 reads TGTGCCAGCAGCTTTGTGGGGGGAGGGGATACGCAGTATTTT.

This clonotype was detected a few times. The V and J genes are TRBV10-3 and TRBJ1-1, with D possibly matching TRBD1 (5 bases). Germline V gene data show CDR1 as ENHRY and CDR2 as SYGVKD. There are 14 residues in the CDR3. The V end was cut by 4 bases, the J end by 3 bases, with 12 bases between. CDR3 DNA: TGTGCCATCAGTGGGAGGGGTGCGGACACTGAAGCTTTCTTT. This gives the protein CAISGRGADTEAFF.

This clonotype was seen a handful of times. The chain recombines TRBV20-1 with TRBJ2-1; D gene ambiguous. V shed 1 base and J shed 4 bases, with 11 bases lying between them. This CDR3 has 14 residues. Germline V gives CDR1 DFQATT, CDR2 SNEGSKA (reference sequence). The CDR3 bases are TGCAGTGCTAGAGTACACTCTTCTTACAATGAGCAGTTCTTC. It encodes CSARVHSSYNEQFF.

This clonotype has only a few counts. This chain's CDR3 is CSVVPRGSAEQFF. The CDR3 coding sequence is TGCAGCGTTGTTCCGAGGGGGTCGGCTGAGCAGTTCTTC. The chain carries TRBV29-1 and TRBJ2-1; possible D gene TRBD1, 6 bases. This CDR3 contains 13 residues. Germline-derived CDR1 and CDR2 are SQVTM and ANQGSEA. Trimming stripped 4 bases from V and 9 bases from J, with 16 bases between.

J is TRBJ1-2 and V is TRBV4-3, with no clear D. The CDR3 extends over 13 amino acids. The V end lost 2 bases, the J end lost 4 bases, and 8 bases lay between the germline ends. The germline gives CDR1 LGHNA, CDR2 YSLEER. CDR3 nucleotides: TGCGCCAGCAGCCAACCTGGCCTCTATGGCTACACCTTC. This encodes CASSQPGLYGYTF.

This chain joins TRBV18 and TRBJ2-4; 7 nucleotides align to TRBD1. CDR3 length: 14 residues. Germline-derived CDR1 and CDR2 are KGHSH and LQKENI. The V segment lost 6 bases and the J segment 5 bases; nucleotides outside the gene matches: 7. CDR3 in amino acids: CASSLDRVQNIQYF. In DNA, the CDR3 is TGTGCCAGCTCGCTCGACAGGGTACAAAACATTCAGTACTTC. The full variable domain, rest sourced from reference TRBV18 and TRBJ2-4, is NAGVMQNPRHLVRRRGQEARLRCSPMKGHSHVYWYRQLPEEGLKFMVYLQKENIIDESGMPKERFSAEFPKEGPSILRIQQVVRGDSAAYFCASSLDRVQNIQYFGAGTRLSVL.

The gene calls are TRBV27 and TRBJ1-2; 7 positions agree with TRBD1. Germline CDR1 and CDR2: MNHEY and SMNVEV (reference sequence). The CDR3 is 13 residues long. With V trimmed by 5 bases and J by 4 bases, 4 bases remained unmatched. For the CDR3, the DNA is TGTGCCAGCAGTCCGGGACAGACCTATGGCTACACCTTC. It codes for CASSPGQTYGYTF.

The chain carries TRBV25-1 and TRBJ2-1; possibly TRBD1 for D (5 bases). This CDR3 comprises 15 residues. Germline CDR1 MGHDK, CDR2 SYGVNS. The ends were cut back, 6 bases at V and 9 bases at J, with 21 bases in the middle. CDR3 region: CASSTQGSFLREQFF. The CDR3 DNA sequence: TGTGCCAGCAGCACCCAGGGTTCCTTTTTGCGTGAGCAGTTCTTC.

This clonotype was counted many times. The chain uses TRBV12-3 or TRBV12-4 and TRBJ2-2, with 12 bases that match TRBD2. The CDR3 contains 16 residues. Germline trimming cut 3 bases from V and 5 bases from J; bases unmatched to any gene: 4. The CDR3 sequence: CASSFQLAGGTGELFF. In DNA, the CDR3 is TGTGCCAGCAGTTTCCAACTAGCGGGGGGTACCGGGGAGCTGTTTTTT.

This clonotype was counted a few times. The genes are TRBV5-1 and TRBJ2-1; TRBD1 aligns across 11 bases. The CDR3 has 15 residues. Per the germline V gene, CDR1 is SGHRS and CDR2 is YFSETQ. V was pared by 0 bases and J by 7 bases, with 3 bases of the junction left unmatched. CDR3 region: CASSLEGTGGNEQFF. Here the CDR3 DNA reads TGCGCCAGCAGCTTGGAGGGGACAGGGGGGAATGAGCAGTTCTTC.

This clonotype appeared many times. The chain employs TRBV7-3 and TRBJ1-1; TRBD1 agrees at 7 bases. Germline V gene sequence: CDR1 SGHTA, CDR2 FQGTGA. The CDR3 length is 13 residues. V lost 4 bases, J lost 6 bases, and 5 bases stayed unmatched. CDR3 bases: TGTGCCAGCAGCTGGTACAGGGGATCTGAAGCTTTCTTT. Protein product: CASSWYRGSEAFF.

The CDR3 protein is CASSPQTDYGYTF. Here the CDR3 DNA reads TGTGCCAGCAGCCCGCAGACAGACTATGGCTACACCTTC. The rearrangement links TRBV3-1 to TRBJ1-2; weak D call: TRBD1 (5 bases). This CDR3 has 13 amino acids. The ends were cut back, 4 bases at V and 3 bases at J, with 9 bases in the middle. Per germline, CDR1 LGHDT and CDR2 YNNKEL (reference sequence).

The CDR3 here is CSVGSERGETQYF. CDR3 nucleotide sequence: TGCAGCGTTGGGTCCGAACGGGGAGAGACCCAGTACTTC. The rearrangement uses TRBV29-1 and TRBJ2-5, with D possibly being TRBD2 (5 bases). V gave up 4 bases and J gave up 4 bases, with 13 bases separating them. The CDR3 has 13 residues. Germline V gene sequence: CDR1 SQVTM, CDR2 ANQGSEA.

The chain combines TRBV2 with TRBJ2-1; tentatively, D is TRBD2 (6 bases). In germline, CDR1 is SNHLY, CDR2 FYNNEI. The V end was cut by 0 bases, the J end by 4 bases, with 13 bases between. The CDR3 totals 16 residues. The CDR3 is CASSEAWLAKYNEQFF. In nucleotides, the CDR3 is TGTGCCAGCAGTGAAGCTTGGCTAGCGAAGTACAATGAGCAGTTCTTC.